This T cell receptor beta chain was sequenced for a study of cytomegalovirus exposure and HLA in healthy donors. PCR used 60 Vbeta primers and 13 Jbeta primers. Assay used: immunoSEQ multiplex PCR; TCRdb lists only in-frame clones, some missing. The listing contains more than 110,000 clones. CDR3 length equals 15 residues. CDR1 and CDR2 from the germline V gene are MDHEN and SYDVKM. With 3 bases clipped from V and 0 bases from J, the junction kept 3 bases outside the gene matches. The clonotype originates from a man aged 40-49 years in good health and CMV-seronegative. The chain joins TRBV28 to TRBJ2-3, with 7 bases lining up with TRBD2. Sequencing used PBMCs. The DNA of the CDR3 is TGTGCCAGCAGTTTTATGCGGGGGAGCACAGATACGCAGTATTTT. Translation: CASSFMRGSTDTQYF.